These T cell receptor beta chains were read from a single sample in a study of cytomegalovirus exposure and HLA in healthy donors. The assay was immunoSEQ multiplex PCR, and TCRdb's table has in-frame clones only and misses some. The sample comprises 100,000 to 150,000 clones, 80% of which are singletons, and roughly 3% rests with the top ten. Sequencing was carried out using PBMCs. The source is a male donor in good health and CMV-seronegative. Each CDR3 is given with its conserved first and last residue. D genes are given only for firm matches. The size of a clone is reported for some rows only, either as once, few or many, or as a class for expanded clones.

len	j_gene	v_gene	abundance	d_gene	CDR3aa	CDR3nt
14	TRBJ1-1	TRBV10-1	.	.	CASSEGREAAEAFF	TGCGCCAGCAGTGAGGGCAGGGAGGCGGCTGAAGCTTTCTTT
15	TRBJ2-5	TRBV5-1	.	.	CASSLEVSGQETQYF	TGCGCCAGCAGCTTGGAAGTGTCAGGGCAAGAGACCCAGTACTTC
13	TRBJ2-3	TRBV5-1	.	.	CASSLSGWDTQYF	TGCGCCAGCAGCTTGAGCGGATGGGATACGCAGTATTTT
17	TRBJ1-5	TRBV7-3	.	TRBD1	CASSSRTGRIPNQPQHF	TGTGCCAGCAGCTCCAGGACAGGGAGGATCCCTAATCAGCCCCAGCATTTT
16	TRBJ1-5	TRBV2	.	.	CASSEAQPEFNQPQHF	TGTGCCAGCAGTGAAGCGCAACCGGAGTTCAATCAGCCCCAGCATTTT
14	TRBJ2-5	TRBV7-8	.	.	CASSLDDWGGGQYF	TGTGCCAGCAGCTTAGATGATTGGGGCGGTGGCCAGTACTTC
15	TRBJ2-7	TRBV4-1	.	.	CASSQVSGESYEQYF	TGCGCCAGCAGCCAAGTGTCGGGGGAATCATACGAGCAGTACTTC
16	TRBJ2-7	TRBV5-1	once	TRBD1	CASRVYPGQGSYEQYF	TGCGCCAGCAGGGTATATCCGGGACAGGGCTCCTACGAGCAGTACTTC
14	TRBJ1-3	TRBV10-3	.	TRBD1	CATALDRSGNTIYF	TGTGCCACTGCCCTGGACAGGTCTGGAAACACCATATATTTT
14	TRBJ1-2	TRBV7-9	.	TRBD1	CASSLRGTGGTYTF	TGTGCCAGCAGCTTAAGGGGGACAGGGGGAACCTACACCTTC
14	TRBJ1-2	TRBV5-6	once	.	CASSLGAGQTGYTF	TGTGCCAGCAGCTTGGGAGCAGGGCAGACTGGCTACACCTTC
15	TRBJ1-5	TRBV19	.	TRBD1	CASRLRTGGGQPQHF	TGTGCCAGTAGATTAAGGACAGGGGGCGGACAGCCCCAGCATTTT
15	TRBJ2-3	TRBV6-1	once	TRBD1	CASSDGQATTDTQYF	TGTGCCAGCAGTGACGGACAGGCCACCACAGATACGCAGTATTTT
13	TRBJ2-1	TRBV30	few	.	CAWSVAGGGGQFF	TGTGCCTGGAGTGTCGCAGGGGGAGGTGGGCAGTTCTTC
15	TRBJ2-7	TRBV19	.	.	CASSRGQGGNYEQYF	TGTGCCAGTTCTAGGGGGCAGGGGGGAAACTACGAGCAGTACTTC